These 24 T cell receptor beta chains share one sample of origin, sequenced in a study of cytomegalovirus exposure and HLA in healthy donors (TCRdb year 2017). Library method: the immunoSEQ multiplex PCR assay. For the multiplex PCR, a mixture combining 60 forward primers for TCR Vbeta segments and 13 reverse primers for TCR Jbeta segments was used. This is the immuneACCESS table as TCRdb keeps it, with only in-frame sequences that have V and J called. A part of the clones is gone; compared with another copy, unresolved V genes explain less than half, and the rest is unexplained. This sample holds more than 140,000 clones; roughly 80% were observed only once. Around 1.7% of the sample rests with the top ten. The sample was PBMCs. The receptors were gathered from a female donor in good health and CMV-seronegative.

The chain recombines TRBV18 with TRBJ1-1; no reliable D call. V lost 3 bases to trimming and J lost 2 bases, with 10 bases between them. CDR1 KGHSH and CDR2 LQKENI come from the germline V gene. The CDR3 loop spans 14 amino acids. CDR3 sequence (DNA): TGTGCCAGCTCACCCGGGTACCAAAACACTGAAGCTTTCTTT. Its protein product is CASSPGYQNTEAFF.

V and J are TRBV25-1 and TRBJ2-5, with 9 nucleotides matching TRBD1. With the DNA end fitting TRBJ2-7 better, the J assignment may be wrong. Germline loops: CDR1 MGHDK, CDR2 SYGVNS. The CDR3 covers 13 residues. The CDR3 coding sequence is TGTGCCAGCAGTGAGGGGACAGGGTACGAGCAGTACTTC. This encodes CASSEGTGYEQYF.

The V and J genes are TRBV9 and TRBJ2-1; tentative D call: TRBD1 (5 bases). CDR3 size: 16 residues. Germline V gene data show CDR1 as SGDLS and CDR2 as YYNGEE. With 0 bases removed from V and 5 bases from J, the gap between germline ends came to 15 bases. The CDR3 DNA follows: TGTGCCAGCAGCGTAGGGCACAGGCCCGTCGACAATGAGCAGTTCTTC. Its protein product is CASSVGHRPVDNEQFF.

The chain combines TRBV9 with TRBJ1-2, with D perhaps TRBD1 (5 bases). Germline V CDR1 and CDR2: SGDLS, YYNGEE. Trimming left V 2 bases short and J 3 bases short, with 14 bases between. The CDR3 contains 15 residues. CDR3 residues: CASSVREGTDYGYTF. The CDR3 DNA follows: TGTGCCAGCAGCGTTCGGGAAGGGACTGACTATGGCTACACCTTC.

This clone is a singleton in its sample. The V and J genes are TRBV9 and TRBJ2-6, with 7 bases identical to TRBD1. The CDR3 extends over 18 amino acids. Losses at the gene ends were 0 bases for V and 0 bases for J; bases not matched to a gene: 6. From germline, CDR1 is SGDLS and CDR2 YYNGEE. The CDR3 DNA sequence: TGTGCCAGCAGCGTAGGCAGGACAGGAACCTCTGGGGCCAACGTCCTGACTTTC. It specifies CASSVGRTGTSGANVLTF. The complete variable domain, with remaining parts taken from reference TRBV9 and TRBJ2-6, reads DSGVTQTPKHLITATGQRVTLRCSPRSGDLSVYWYQQSLDQGLQFLIQYYNGEERAKGNILERFSAQQFPDLHSELNLSSLELGDSALYFCASSVGRTGTSGANVLTFGAGSRLTVL.

This sequence joins TRBV10-1 and TRBJ2-1; D possibly corresponds to TRBD2 (6 bases). This CDR3 region has 15 residues. The ends were cut back, 2 bases at V and 4 bases at J, with 12 bases in the middle. CDR1 WNHNN and CDR2 SYGVQD come from the germline V gene (reference sequence). The CDR3 loop is CASSETGLGYNEQFF. CDR3 in DNA: TGCGCCAGCAGTGAGACGGGACTGGGATACAATGAGCAGTTCTTC.

The chain carries TRBV11-1 and TRBJ1-2; 10 nucleotides line up with TRBD1. Losses at the gene ends were 5 bases for V and 8 bases for J; bases not matched to a gene: 11. The CDR3 consists of 15 residues. The germline V gene has CDR1 SGHAT and CDR2 FQDESV (reference sequence). CDR3 region: CASSPHGTGVGGYTF. Written as DNA, the CDR3 is TGTGCCAGCAGCCCTCACGGGACAGGGGTTGGGGGCTACACCTTC.

This clone was detected only a few times. The rearrangement uses TRBV5-4 and TRBJ1-2, with 7 bases fitting TRBD1. Germline CDR1 SGHNT, CDR2 YYREEE (reference sequence). With V trimmed by 0 bases and J by 2 bases, 1 base remained unmatched. The CDR3 runs 14 residues. CDR3 amino acids: CASSLVQGNYGYTF. DNA of the CDR3: TGTGCCAGCAGCTTGGTACAGGGGAACTATGGCTACACCTTC.

The rearrangement joins TRBV2 to TRBJ1-2; D gene ambiguous. The CDR3 has 12 amino acids. V shed 2 bases and J shed 4 bases, with 5 bases lying between them. Germline V gene lookup returns CDR1 SNHLY and CDR2 FYNNEI. The CDR3, as DNA: TGTGCCAGCAGTGAATCGCGCTATGGCTACACCTTC. Translating gives CASSESRYGYTF.

The chain couples TRBV5-8 to TRBJ2-1, with TRBD2 matching 16 bases. Germline V lookup: CDR1 SGHTS, CDR2 YDEGEE. This CDR3 region has 19 residues. V was clipped by 0 bases and J by 1 base; unmatched bases: 4. CDR3 DNA sequence: TGTGCCAGCAGCTTGGTCCCGGGACTAGCGGGAGGGTCCTACAATGAGCAGTTCTTC. Translation gives CASSLVPGLAGGSYNEQFF. The full variable domain, with the rest looked up from reference TRBV5-8 and TRBJ2-1, is EAGVTQSPTHLIKTRGQQATLRCSPISGHTSVYWYQQALGLGLQFLLWYDEGEERNRGNFPPRFSGRQFPNYSSELNVNALELEDSALYLCASSLVPGLAGGSYNEQFFGPGTRLTVL.

This rearrangement joins TRBV28 to TRBJ1-1, with D possibly TRBD1 on 6 matching bases. Looked up from germline, CDR1 is MDHEN and CDR2 is SYDVKM. CDR3 length: 15 residues. Trimming cost V 5 bases and J 2 bases, with 15 bases left between them. CDR3 amino acids: CASSQSGTRNTEAFF. CDR3 coding DNA: TGTGCCAGCAGTCAGTCCGGGACAAGAAACACTGAAGCTTTCTTT.

This clone was counted a single time. V is TRBV28 and J is TRBJ2-1, with TRBD1 identical over 10 bases. V shed 4 bases and J 4 bases; nucleotides not matched to a gene: 13. The germline V gene has CDR1 MDHEN and CDR2 SYDVKM. The CDR3 is 18 residues long. The CDR3 sequence is CASSSLPGQGSNYNEQFF. In DNA, the CDR3 is TGTGCCAGCAGTTCGCTCCCGGGACAGGGGTCGAATTACAATGAGCAGTTCTTC.

This clone occurred once. The chain carries TRBV21-1 and TRBJ2-5; TRBD1 reflects the table's D call only, with no check against the DNA. TRBV21-1 is given as a pseudogene. This CDR3 has 13 residues. CDR3 DNA sequence: TGTGCCAGCAGCAAAGAACAGGAAGAGACCCAGTACTTC. The encoded protein is CASSKEQEETQYF.

This clone turned up a few times. This sequence joins TRBV19 and TRBJ2-2, with 8 bases fitting TRBD1. Trimming at V came to 5 bases and at J to 5 bases, leaving 7 bases not matched to a gene. The CDR3 has 15 amino acids. Germline CDR1 reads LNHDA; CDR2 reads SQIVND (reference sequence). The CDR3 loop reads CASSPTGVGTGELFF. CDR3 nucleotide sequence: TGTGCCAGTAGTCCGACAGGGGTAGGGACCGGGGAGCTGTTTTTT.

The gene calls are TRBV6-1 and TRBJ1-1, with D tentatively TRBD1 (5 bases). The CDR3 covers 14 residues. Germline CDR1 reads MNHNS; CDR2 reads SASEGT. Trimming took off 2 bases at V and 8 bases at J, with 15 bases between the two ends. The CDR3 region has the DNA TGTGCCAGCAGTGAAACGCAGGGAACCCCAGAAGCTTTCTTT. The encoded protein is CASSETQGTPEAFF.

This clone was observed a few times. The CDR3 coding sequence is TGTGCCAGCGGCGGGAACACTGAAGCTTTCTTT. It codes for CASGGNTEAFF. This chain links TRBV2 with TRBJ1-1; D ambiguous. CDR1 and CDR2 (germline): SNHLY, FYNNEI. This CDR3 is built from 11 residues. With 8 bases removed from V and 1 base from J, the gap between germline ends came to 5 bases.

The V and J genes are TRBV19 and TRBJ1-2; TRBD1 might be the D (5 bases). CDR1 LNHDA and CDR2 SQIVND come from the germline V gene (reference sequence). Trimming took 3 bases from V and 4 from J, leaving 18 bases between them. The CDR3 is 16 residues long. The CDR3 DNA sequence: TGTGCCAGTAGTATGCATTTGGGGGGAAGGATCTATGGCTACACCTTC. Protein product: CASSMHLGGRIYGYTF.

The CDR3 loop is CASADRTGGRNEKLFF. CDR3 DNA sequence: TGTGCCAGCGCCGATCGCACAGGGGGAAGAAATGAAAAACTGTTTTTT. This chain uses TRBV28 with TRBJ1-4; 8 positions agree with TRBD1. The germline V gene encodes CDR1 MDHEN and CDR2 SYDVKM. The CDR3 sequence is 16 residues long. J was trimmed by 5 bases and V by 8 bases; bases with no gene match: 13.

V is TRBV28 and J is TRBJ1-3, with unresolved D. Germline V gene lookup returns CDR1 MDHEN and CDR2 SYDVKM. The CDR3 is made up of 13 amino acids. The V gene lost 4 bases and the J gene lost 7 bases, with 11 bases spanning the gap. CDR3 nucleotide sequence: TGTGCCAGCAGTTCACAACCCCTTAACACCATATATTTT. Translating gives CASSSQPLNTIYF.

The chain combines TRBV5-1 with TRBJ1-2; D unresolved. Trimming took 0 bases from V and 5 from J, leaving 11 bases between them. The V gene's germline CDR1 is SGHRS and CDR2 YFSETQ. The CDR3 runs 14 residues. CDR3 amino acids: CASSLAAIEYGYTF. The DNA for the CDR3 is TGCGCCAGCAGCTTGGCCGCGATCGAGTATGGCTACACCTTC.

This chain uses TRBV27 with TRBJ2-7, with a tentative D call TRBD2 (6 bases). Germline CDR1 reads MNHEY; CDR2 reads SMNVEV (reference sequence). CDR3 length equals 15 residues. V shed 2 bases and J shed 2 bases, with 13 bases lying between them. CDR3 sequence (DNA): TGTGCCAGCAGTTTACGGGAGAATCCCCCCTACGAGCAGTACTTC. Translated: CASSLRENPPYEQYF.

The rearrangement uses TRBV29-1 and TRBJ1-1; 12 positions agree with TRBD1. V lost 3 bases and J lost 4; bases outside the gene matches: 12. CDR1 and CDR2 from the germline V gene are SQVTM and ANQGSEA. This CDR3 region has 17 residues. CDR3 residues: CSVDGRGQGAPGTEAFF. DNA of the CDR3: TGCAGCGTTGATGGGAGGGGACAGGGGGCGCCGGGCACTGAAGCTTTCTTT. The whole variable domain, filled in from reference TRBV29-1 and TRBJ1-1, reads SAVISQKPSRDICQRGTSLTIQCQVDSQVTMMFWYRQQPGQSLTLIATANQGSEATYESGFVIDKFPISRPNLTFSTLTVSNMSPEDSSIYLCSVDGRGQGAPGTEAFFGQGTRLTVV.

CDR3 sequence reads: CASSIEGTGPRWNTEAFF. The CDR3 DNA reads as TGTGCCAGTAGTATAGAGGGAACAGGTCCGAGGTGGAACACTGAAGCTTTCTTT. J is TRBJ1-1 and V is TRBV19; a weak D match, TRBD1 (5 bases). The CDR3 loop spans 18 amino acids. V was clipped by 0 bases and J by 1 base, with 18 bases between them. Germline V lookup: CDR1 LNHDA, CDR2 SQIVND (reference sequence).

V is TRBV10-3 and J is TRBJ2-7, with D possibly being TRBD2 (5 bases). This CDR3 contains 13 residues. CDR1 ENHRY and CDR2 SYGVKD come from the germline V gene. Trimming shortened V by 10 bases and J by 5 bases, and 18 bases separated the two germline ends. The CDR3 loop is CATKTNSVDEQYF. CDR3 bases: TGTGCCACCAAGACTAATAGCGTAGACGAGCAGTACTTC.